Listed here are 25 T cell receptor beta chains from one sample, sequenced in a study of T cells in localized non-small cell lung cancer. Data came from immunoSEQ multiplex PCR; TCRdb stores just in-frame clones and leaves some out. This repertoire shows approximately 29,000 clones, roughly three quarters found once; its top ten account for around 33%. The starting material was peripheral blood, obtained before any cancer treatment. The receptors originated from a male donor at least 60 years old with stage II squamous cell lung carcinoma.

CDR3 loop: CASSPDVNTEAFF. The CDR3 DNA is TGTGCCAGCAGCCCAGACGTGAACACTGAAGCTTTCTTT. The chain links TRBV7-9 to TRBJ1-1; no definite D call. Germline CDR1 and CDR2: SEHNR and FQNEAQ (reference sequence). V lost 5 bases to trimming and J lost 0 bases, with 7 bases between them. This CDR3 comprises 13 residues.

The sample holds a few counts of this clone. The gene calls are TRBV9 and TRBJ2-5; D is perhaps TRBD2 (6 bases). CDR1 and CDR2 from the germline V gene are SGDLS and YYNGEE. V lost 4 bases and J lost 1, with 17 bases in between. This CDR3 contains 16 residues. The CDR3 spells CASSTMGGGSQETQYF. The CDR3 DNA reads TGTGCCAGCAGCACAATGGGGGGAGGCTCCCAAGAGACCCAGTACTTC.

DNA of the CDR3: TGTGCCTGGAGTCCCCGCTGGGGACTAGCGGGAGGGGCAGAGACCCAGTACTTC. It yields the protein CAWSPRWGLAGGAETQYF. J is TRBJ2-5 and V is TRBV30, with 16 bases identical to TRBD2. The length of the CDR3 is 18 residues. Germline values: CDR1 GTSNPN, CDR2 SVGIG (reference sequence). Trimming cost V 2 bases and J 4 bases; bases outside gene matches: 10.

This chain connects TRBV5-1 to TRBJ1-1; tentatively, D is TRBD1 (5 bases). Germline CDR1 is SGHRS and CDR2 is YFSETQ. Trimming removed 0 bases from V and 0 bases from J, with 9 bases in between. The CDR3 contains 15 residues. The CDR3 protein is CASSLVWGMNTEAFF. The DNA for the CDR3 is TGCGCCAGCAGCTTGGTCTGGGGGATGAACACTGAAGCTTTCTTT.

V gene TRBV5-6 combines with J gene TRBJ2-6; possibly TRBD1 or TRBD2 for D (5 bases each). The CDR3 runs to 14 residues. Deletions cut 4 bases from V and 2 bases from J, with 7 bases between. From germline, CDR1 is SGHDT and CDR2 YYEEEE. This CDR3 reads CASSRDAGANVLTF. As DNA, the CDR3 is TGTGCCAGCAGCCGGGACGCTGGGGCCAACGTCCTGACTTTC.

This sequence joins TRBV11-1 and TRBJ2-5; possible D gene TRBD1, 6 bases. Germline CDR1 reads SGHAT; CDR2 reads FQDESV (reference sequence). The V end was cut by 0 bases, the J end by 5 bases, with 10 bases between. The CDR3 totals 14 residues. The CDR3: CASSLAGTRETQYF. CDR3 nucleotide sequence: TGTGCCAGCAGCTTAGCCGGGACACGGGAGACCCAGTACTTC.

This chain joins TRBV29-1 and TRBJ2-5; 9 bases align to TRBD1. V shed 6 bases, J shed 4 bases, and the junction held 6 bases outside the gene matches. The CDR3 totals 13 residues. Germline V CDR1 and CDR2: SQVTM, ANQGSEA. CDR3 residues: CSVLTGGAETQYF. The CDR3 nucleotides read TGCAGCGTGTTGACAGGGGGAGCAGAGACCCAGTACTTC.

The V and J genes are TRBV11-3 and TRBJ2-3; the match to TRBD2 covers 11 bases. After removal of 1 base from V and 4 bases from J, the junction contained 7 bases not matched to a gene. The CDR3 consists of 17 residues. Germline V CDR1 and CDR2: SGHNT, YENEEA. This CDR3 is CASSLGTSGGSADTQYF. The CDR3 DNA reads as TGTGCCAGCAGCTTAGGAACTAGCGGGGGAAGTGCAGATACGCAGTATTTT.

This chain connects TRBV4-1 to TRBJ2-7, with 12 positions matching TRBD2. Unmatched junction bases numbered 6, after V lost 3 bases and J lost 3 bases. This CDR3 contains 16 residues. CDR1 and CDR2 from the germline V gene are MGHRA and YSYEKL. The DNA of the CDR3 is TGCGCCAGCAGCCAGGACCTAGCGGGAGGGAGCTACGAGCAGTACTTC. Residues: CASSQDLAGGSYEQYF.

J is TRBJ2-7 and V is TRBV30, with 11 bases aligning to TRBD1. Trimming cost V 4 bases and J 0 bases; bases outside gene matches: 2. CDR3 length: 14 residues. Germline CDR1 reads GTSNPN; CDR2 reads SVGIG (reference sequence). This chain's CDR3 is CAWIGTGGSYEQYF. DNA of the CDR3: TGTGCCTGGATCGGGACAGGGGGCTCCTACGAGCAGTACTTC.

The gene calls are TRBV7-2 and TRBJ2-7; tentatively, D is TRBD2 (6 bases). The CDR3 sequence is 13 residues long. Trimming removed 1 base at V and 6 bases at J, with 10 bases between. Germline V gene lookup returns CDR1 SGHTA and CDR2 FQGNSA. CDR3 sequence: CASSLEPGAEQYF. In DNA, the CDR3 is TGTGCCAGCAGCTTAGAGCCGGGAGCCGAGCAGTACTTC.

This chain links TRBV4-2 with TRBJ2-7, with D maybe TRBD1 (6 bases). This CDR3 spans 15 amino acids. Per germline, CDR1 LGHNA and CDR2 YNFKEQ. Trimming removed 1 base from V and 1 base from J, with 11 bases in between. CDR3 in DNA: TGTGCCAGCAGCCAAGTCGAAGGGGGTTCCTACGAGCAGTACTTC. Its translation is CASSQVEGGSYEQYF.

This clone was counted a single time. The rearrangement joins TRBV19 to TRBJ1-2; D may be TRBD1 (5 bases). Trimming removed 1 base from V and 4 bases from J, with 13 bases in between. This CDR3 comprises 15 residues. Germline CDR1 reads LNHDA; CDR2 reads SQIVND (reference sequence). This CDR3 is CASSIVVQGTYGYTF. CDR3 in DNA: TGTGCCAGTAGTATAGTGGTCCAGGGAACCTATGGCTACACCTTC.

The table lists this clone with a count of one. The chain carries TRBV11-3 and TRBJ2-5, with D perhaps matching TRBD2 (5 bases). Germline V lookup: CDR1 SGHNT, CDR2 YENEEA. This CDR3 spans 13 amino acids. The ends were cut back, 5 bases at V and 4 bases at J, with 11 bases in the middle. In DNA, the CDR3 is TGTGCCAGCAGCCTAGGACTCCGAGAGACCCAGTACTTC. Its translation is CASSLGLRETQYF.

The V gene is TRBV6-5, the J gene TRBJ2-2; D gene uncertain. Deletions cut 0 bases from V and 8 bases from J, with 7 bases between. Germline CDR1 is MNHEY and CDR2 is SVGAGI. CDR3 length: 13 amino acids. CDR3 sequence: CASSYSGEGELFF. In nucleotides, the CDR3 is TGTGCCAGCAGTTACTCTGGCGAAGGGGAGCTGTTTTTT.

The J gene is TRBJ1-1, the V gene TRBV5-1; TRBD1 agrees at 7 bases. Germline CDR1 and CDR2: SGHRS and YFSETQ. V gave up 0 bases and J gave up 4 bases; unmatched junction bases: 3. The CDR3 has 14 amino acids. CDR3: CASSLDTGVTEAFF. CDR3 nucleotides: TGCGCCAGCAGCTTGGATACAGGGGTCACTGAAGCTTTCTTT.

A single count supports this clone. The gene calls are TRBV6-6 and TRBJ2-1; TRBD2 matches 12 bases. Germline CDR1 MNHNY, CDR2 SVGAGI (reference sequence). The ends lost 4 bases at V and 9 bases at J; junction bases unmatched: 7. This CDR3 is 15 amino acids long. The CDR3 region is CASSSLGLAGSEQFF. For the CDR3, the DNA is TGTGCCAGCAGTTCCCTCGGACTAGCGGGATCTGAGCAGTTCTTC.

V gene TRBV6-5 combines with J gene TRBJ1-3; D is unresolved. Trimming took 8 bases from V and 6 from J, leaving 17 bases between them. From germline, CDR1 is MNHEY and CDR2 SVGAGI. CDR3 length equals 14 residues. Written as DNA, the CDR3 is TGTGCCAGCGGCCGGGCGAAAGCTGAAAACACCATATATTTT. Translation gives CASGRAKAENTIYF.

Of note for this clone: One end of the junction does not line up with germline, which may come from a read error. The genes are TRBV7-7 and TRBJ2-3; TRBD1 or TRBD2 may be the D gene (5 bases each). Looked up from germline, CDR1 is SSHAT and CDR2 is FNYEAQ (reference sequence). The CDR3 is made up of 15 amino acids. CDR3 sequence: CASSPEGQGSDTQYF. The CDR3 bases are TGTGCTAGCAGCCCCGAGGGGCAGGGCTCAGATACGCAGTATTTT.

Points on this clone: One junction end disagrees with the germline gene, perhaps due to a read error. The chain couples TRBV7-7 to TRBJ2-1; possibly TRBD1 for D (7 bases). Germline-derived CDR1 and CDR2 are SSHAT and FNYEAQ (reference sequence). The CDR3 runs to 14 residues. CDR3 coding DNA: TGTGCTAGCAGCTTAGTAGGGGGCGGGGATGAGCAGTTCTTC. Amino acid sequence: CASSLVGGGDEQFF.

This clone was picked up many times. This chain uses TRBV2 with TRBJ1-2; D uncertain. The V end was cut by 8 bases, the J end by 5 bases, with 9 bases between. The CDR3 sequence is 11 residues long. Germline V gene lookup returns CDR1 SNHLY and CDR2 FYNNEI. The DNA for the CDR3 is TGTGCCAGCGTCAGAGAATATGGCTACACCTTC. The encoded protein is CASVREYGYTF.

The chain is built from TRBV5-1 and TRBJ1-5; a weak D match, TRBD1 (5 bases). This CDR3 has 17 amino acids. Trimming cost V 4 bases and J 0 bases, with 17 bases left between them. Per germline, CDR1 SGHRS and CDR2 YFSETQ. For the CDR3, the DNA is TGCGCCAGCAGCCCAGACGGGGACGCCAGTAGCAATCAGCCCCAGCATTTT. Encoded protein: CASSPDGDASSNQPQHF.

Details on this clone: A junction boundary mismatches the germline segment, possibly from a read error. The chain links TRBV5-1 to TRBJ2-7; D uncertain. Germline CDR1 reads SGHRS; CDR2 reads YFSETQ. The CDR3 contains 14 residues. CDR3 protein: CASSLAYASDEQYF. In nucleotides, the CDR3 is TGCGCCAGCAGCTTGGCCTACGCCTCCGACGAGCAGTACTTC. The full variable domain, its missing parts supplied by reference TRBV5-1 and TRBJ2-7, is KAGVTQTPRYLIKTRGQQVTLSCSPISGHRSVSWYQQTPGQGLQFLFEYFSETQRNKGNFPGRFSGRQFSNSRSEMNVSTLELGDSALYLCASSLAYASDEQYFGPGTRLTVT.

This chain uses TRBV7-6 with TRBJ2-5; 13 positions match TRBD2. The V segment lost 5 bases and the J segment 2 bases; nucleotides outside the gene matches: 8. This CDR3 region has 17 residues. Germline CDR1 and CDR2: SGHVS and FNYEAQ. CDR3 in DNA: TGTGCCAGCAGCCGACTAGCGGGGGGACGGGGTCAAGAGACCCAGTACTTC. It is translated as CASSRLAGGRGQETQYF.

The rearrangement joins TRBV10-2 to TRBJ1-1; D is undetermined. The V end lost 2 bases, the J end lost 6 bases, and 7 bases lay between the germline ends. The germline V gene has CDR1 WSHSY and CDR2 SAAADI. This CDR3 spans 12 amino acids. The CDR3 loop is CASSEDGPEAFF. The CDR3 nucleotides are TGCGCCAGCAGTGAGGATGGGCCTGAAGCTTTCTTT.